This TCR beta chain was documented in a study of blood T cell repertoires in COVID-19 (dated by TCRdb to the early 2020s). About the study as a whole: Samples covering the acute and convalescent phases of COVID-19 were provided by collaborators in the United States, Italy and Spain. The dataset comprised deeply sampled blood TCRbeta repertoires from subjects exposed to, actively infected with, or recovered from COVID-19. The repertoires were released in a freely available public database meant as a resource for research on the immune response to SARS-CoV-2. Samples were obtained from the ongoing ImmuneRACE study (first 160 participants) and from 1,254 subjects provided by 6 global collaborators. The prospective study material was composed of cDNA or gDNA derived from T cells, B-cell-depleted T cells, or PBMCs. A de-identified subject ID, COVID-19 status, age in years and sex were almost always included in the sample metadata. Where available, HLA class I and class II types were taken from metadata supplied by the sample provider and were not determined by assay-based typing.

V and J lose 1 base and 2 bases, and a span of 9 bases separates them. Counted from cysteine to phenylalanine, this CDR3 has 14 amino acids. The retained sequence is limited to the CDR3, 42 bases, with the frame set at the first base. The germline V gene encodes CDR1 LGHNA and CDR2 YSLEER. TCRbeta CDR3 regions were amplified from genomic DNA using the immunoSEQ Assay, a bias-controlled multiplex PCR. On the study's bioinformatics: Within the assay, amplification of reference gene primers was used to estimate how many nucleated cells each sample contained. Sequence reads were collapsed and filtered to measure the absolute abundance of every unique TCRbeta CDR3 rearrangement. For each sample, productive Simpson clonality was calculated as the square root of Simpson's diversity index across productive rearrangements. Here the immuneACCESS table is served through TCRdb, limited to in-frame sequences with V and J called. Missing clones are a known gap in these copies; in checked studies unresolved V genes cover under half, and the rest lacks a known reason. V and J calls and clone size follow that table, whereas D and trimming were derived from the DNA. Within this sample are about 150,000 clones, with 87% of them counted one time only. The ten largest make up under 4.5% of the sample.

Results the study describes overall, beyond this receptor: The amount of clinical and demographic metadata varied by source and participant and was provided uncurated.

Participants in the prospective study were aged about 18 to 95 years, lived in 24 United States geographic areas, and enrolled through a virtual design. In the prospective study, cohorts were assigned on the basis of participant-reported clinical history obtained from a screening survey and a study questionnaire. Exposed participants had been in contact with someone with a PCR-confirmed or clinician-diagnosed COVID-19 case within 2 weeks of study entry. Mobile phlebotomists in the prospective study collected whole blood, serum and a nasopharyngeal or oropharyngeal swab from every participant. Participants in the prospective study had the option to provide additional blood draws and questionnaires over an approximately two-month period. Prospective study blood samples were shipped either frozen or at room temperature before DNA extraction. Of note for this clone: Its antigen remains undetermined. No base quality information exists; no much larger clone differs at one position.

Sequenced input: PBMCs or T cells enriched from blood (not recorded which). The TCR was taken from a woman in her thirties or forties who had been exposed to COVID-19. The chain uses TRBV4-3 and TRBJ2-7; a tentative D call is TRBD2 (6 bases match). The nucleotide sequence is TGCGCCAGCAGCCAAGGACTAGAGGCCTACGAGCAGTACTTC. Its protein reads: CASSQGLEAYEQYF.